This T cell receptor (beta chain) was retrieved from a study of blood T cell repertoires in COVID-19. Sequenced by immunoSEQ multiplex PCR; TCRdb stores in-frame clones only, minus some. The data contain about 120,000 clones, more than 60% of them seen just once; the ten biggest clones take up roughly 2.1%. This clone was seen ten or more times. The CDR3 runs 11 residues. Trimming took 4 bases from V and 3 from J, leaving 7 bases between them. CDR1 is DFQATT, CDR2 SNEGSKA, per germline (reference sequence). V usage is TRBV20-1 and J usage is TRBJ2-7; possibly TRBD1 for D (6 bases). This clonotype was sampled from a man in his sixties or seventies with acute or convalescent COVID-19. The sample consisted of peripheral blood. The CDR3 DNA is TGCAGTGCTAAACAGGGCTACGAGCAGTACTTC. Translated, it gives CSAKQGYEQYF.